What follows are 27 T cell receptor beta chains derived from one specimen sequenced in a study of identical twins. TCRdb re-analysed the 5' RACE reads in MiXCR, keeping a single row per CDR3 protein. The sample carries roughly 1,500,000 distinct CDR3 sequences, roughly a third recorded once. Sequenced material: cord blood. The origin of the receptors is a newborn girl in good health.

The chain employs TRBV7-2 and TRBJ2-1; no reliable D call. This CDR3 comprises 14 residues. The germline V gene encodes CDR1 SGHTA and CDR2 FQGNSA. V was shortened by 1 base and J by 2 bases, with 6 bases between the two germline ends. CDR3: CASSLGSTYNEQFF. The CDR3 bases are TGTGCCAGCAGCTTAGGCTCAACCTACAATGAGCAGTTCTTC.

The rearrangement uses TRBV27 and TRBJ2-1, with a weak D call TRBD1 (7 bases). V lost 1 base, J lost 13 bases, and 17 bases lay in between. Germline lookup yields CDR1 MNHEY and CDR2 SMNVEV (reference sequence). This CDR3 spans 14 amino acids. CDR3 in amino acids: CASSLFGGGETQFF. The CDR3 nucleotides are TGTGCCAGCAGTTTATTCGGAGGGGGCGAGACCCAGTTCTTC.

This clonotype has a count of ten or more. The chain recombines TRBV29-1 with TRBJ2-1, with 7 nucleotides matching TRBD1. The CDR3 runs 13 residues. The germline V gene encodes CDR1 SQVTM and CDR2 ANQGSEA. V was clipped by 6 bases and J by 0 bases; unmatched bases: 2. CDR3 sequence: CSVRDSSYNEQFF. The CDR3 DNA is TGCAGCGTCCGGGACAGCTCCTACAATGAGCAGTTCTTC.

This sequence joins TRBV5-1 and TRBJ2-1, with TRBD2 matching over 7 bases. This CDR3 spans 20 amino acids. Germline CDR1 reads SGHRS; CDR2 reads YFSETQ. Trimming took 10 bases from V and 5 from J; bases not matched to a gene: 30. CDR3 DNA: TGCGCCGTTGCCAGGAGGAGGAGTAGCGGGCCATTCCTCACCAACAATGAGCAGTTCTTC. This codes for CAVARRRSSGPFLTNNEQFF. The whole variable domain, remainder taken from reference TRBV5-1 and TRBJ2-1, is KAGVTQTPRYLIKTRGQQVTLSCSPISGHRSVSWYQQTPGQGLQFLFEYFSETQRNKGNFPGRFSGRQFSNSRSEMNVSTLELGDSALYLCAVARRRSSGPFLTNNEQFFGPGTRLTVL.

A remark on this clonotype: An end of the junction differs from the germline gene, which may be a read error. This chain's CDR3 is CASSLGIENLFF. CDR3 in DNA: TGTGCCAGCAGTTTAGGCATCGAAAACCTGTTTTTT. The rearrangement links TRBV12-3 or TRBV12-4 to TRBJ1-4; D is undetermined. This CDR3 contains 12 residues.

A word on this clonotype: One end of the junction varies from germline; a read error may be responsible. The rearrangement joins TRBV25-1 to TRBJ2-5; TRBD1 matches 8 bases. Looked up from germline, CDR1 is MGHDK and CDR2 is SYGVNS. The CDR3 is made up of 16 amino acids. Here the CDR3 reads CAGSGIYGTGTLGQYF. The CDR3 nucleotides read TGTGCCGGCAGTGGTATATACGGGACAGGTACCTTGGGGCAGTACTTC.

The sample holds a few counts of this clonotype. The chain links TRBV6-1 to TRBJ1-1; D is unclear. This CDR3 spans 14 amino acids. The V end was cut by 7 bases, the J end by 1 base, with 13 bases between. In germline, CDR1 is MNHNS, CDR2 SASEGT. This CDR3 is CASTVVLGNTEAFF. In nucleotides, the CDR3 is TGTGCCAGCACCGTGGTGTTGGGGAACACTGAAGCTTTCTTT.

This clonotype appeared many times. The rearrangement uses TRBV7-2 and TRBJ1-2, with D unclear. Germline-derived CDR1 and CDR2 are SGHTA and FQGNSA. This CDR3 contains 15 residues. Between the trimmed V and J ends, which lost 4 bases and 0 bases, there was a span of 12 bases. In nucleotides, the CDR3 is TGTGCCAGCAGCTCAAAAGCCGGTTCTAACTATGGCTACACCTTC. This gives the protein CASSSKAGSNYGYTF.

The chain is built from TRBV5-1 and TRBJ2-7; D gene ambiguous. This CDR3 spans 13 amino acids. Trimming left V 1 base short and J 7 bases short, with 12 bases between. Germline CDR1 SGHRS, CDR2 YFSETQ. In DNA, the CDR3 is TGCGCCAGCAGCTTGTACGTGAACGATGAGCAGTACTTC. Translation gives CASSLYVNDEQYF.

The V gene is TRBV20-1, the J gene TRBJ2-1, with D hard to call. CDR3 length equals 15 residues. Trimming removed 0 bases at V and 0 bases at J, with 9 bases between. Germline V lookup: CDR1 DFQATT, CDR2 SNEGSKA (reference sequence). CDR3 nucleotides: TGCAGTGCTAGAGAGGGCGGCCCCTCCTACAATGAGCAGTTCTTC. Translated, it gives CSAREGGPSYNEQFF.

This chain joins TRBV12-3 or TRBV12-4 and TRBJ2-1; TRBD2 is a possible D gene (5 bases). The CDR3 spans 14 residues. V gave up 5 bases and J gave up 8 bases, with 16 bases separating them. In DNA form, the CDR3 reads TGTGCCAGCAGTGCCCAACTAGGTGGTGATGAGCAGTTCTTC. Translated, it gives CASSAQLGGDEQFF.

The genes are TRBV7-2 and TRBJ1-6; weak D call: TRBD1 (5 bases). Germline values: CDR1 SGHTA, CDR2 FQGNSA. The CDR3 totals 13 residues. V was cut by 3 bases and J by 7 bases, with 7 bases left in between. This CDR3 reads CASSLDMNSPLHF. CDR3 sequence (DNA): TGTGCCAGCAGCTTGGACATGAATTCACCCCTCCACTTT.

This chain connects TRBV4-2 to TRBJ2-3, with D possibly TRBD1 on 5 matching bases. The germline V gene encodes CDR1 LGHNA and CDR2 YNFKEQ. The V and J ends lost 0 bases and 2 bases respectively, with 9 bases between them. CDR3 size: 15 residues. Here the CDR3 reads CASSQDGANTDTQYF. The CDR3 coding sequence is TGTGCCAGCAGCCAAGATGGGGCAAACACAGATACGCAGTATTTT.

This clonotype was seen once. The chain has TRBV4-1 and TRBJ2-2, with a tentative D call TRBD2 (7 bases). V was trimmed by 2 bases and J by 5 bases, leaving 18 bases between them. The V gene's germline CDR1 is MGHRA and CDR2 YSYEKL. The CDR3 has 17 amino acids. In DNA form, the CDR3 reads TGCGCCAGCAGCCAACTACTGGGGGGGCTGTTTACCGGGGAGCTGTTTTTT. This encodes CASSQLLGGLFTGELFF.

The sample holds many counts of this clonotype. This chain connects TRBV29-1 to TRBJ1-2; no firm D call. This CDR3 has 10 amino acids. Germline CDR1 reads SQVTM; CDR2 reads ANQGSEA. Trimming took off 8 bases at V and 3 bases at J, with 7 bases between the two ends. The CDR3: CSKGDYGYTF. CDR3 DNA sequence: TGCAGCAAAGGAGACTATGGCTACACCTTC. Based on the CDR3 plus reference TRBV29-1 and TRBJ1-2, the full variable domain is SAVISQKPSRDICQRGTSLTIQCQVDSQVTMMFWYRQQPGQSLTLIATANQGSEATYESGFVIDKFPISRPNLTFSTLTVSNMSPEDSSIYLCSKGDYGYTFGSGTRLTVV.

In its sample, this clonotype was seen many times. The V and J genes are TRBV3-1 and TRBJ2-1; D is unclear. The CDR3 is 14 amino acids. V was shortened by 6 bases and J by 0 bases, with 9 bases between the two germline ends. Per the germline V gene, CDR1 is LGHDT and CDR2 is YNNKEL (reference sequence). Here the CDR3 reads CASSPASSYNEQFF. In DNA form, the CDR3 reads TGTGCCAGCAGTCCAGCTAGCTCCTACAATGAGCAGTTCTTC.

The chain is built from TRBV20-1 and TRBJ2-7, with D perhaps TRBD1 (6 bases). The CDR3 is 12 amino acids. Between the trimmed V and J ends, which lost 4 bases and 4 bases, there was a span of 11 bases. In germline, CDR1 is DFQATT, CDR2 SNEGSKA (reference sequence). The CDR3 DNA follows: TGCAGTGCTATGGGGGCATGGTACGAGCAGTACTTC. Residues: CSAMGAWYEQYF.

The chain couples TRBV12-3 or TRBV12-4 to TRBJ1-1; TRBD1 might be the D (6 bases). The ends were cut back, 5 bases at V and 7 bases at J, with 14 bases in the middle. The CDR3 length is 13 residues. Here the CDR3 DNA reads TGTGCCAGCAGTCTAACAGGGAACGGTGAAGCTTTCTTT. It is translated as CASSLTGNGEAFF.

For the CDR3, the DNA is TGTGCCAGCAGCTTAGTCGTTGCGGGCTACTCCTACAATGAGCAGTTCTTC. Protein product: CASSLVVAGYSYNEQFF. This sequence joins TRBV7-8 and TRBJ2-1; tentative D call: TRBD2 (5 bases). Trimming pared 1 base from V and 0 bases from J, leaving 13 bases between. Germline CDR1 and CDR2: SGHVS and FQNEAQ. The CDR3 extends over 17 amino acids.

The rearrangement links TRBV4-1 to TRBJ2-4; 10 bases line up with TRBD1. In germline, CDR1 is MGHRA, CDR2 YSYEKL. CDR3 size: 19 residues. Trimming took 0 bases from V and 10 from J; bases not matched to a gene: 18. The CDR3 nucleotides are TGCGCCAGCAGCCAAGATTCGCGCTGGGACAGGGGTAGCAAGGGGATTCAGTACTTC. Its translation is CASSQDSRWDRGSKGIQYF.

The chain uses TRBV20-1 and TRBJ2-5; TRBD1 is a possible D gene (5 bases). The germline V and J ends were trimmed by 4 bases and 0 bases, with 15 bases remaining between them. The germline gives CDR1 DFQATT, CDR2 SNEGSKA (reference sequence). The CDR3 is 15 amino acids. The CDR3 here is CSAIMGRVNQETQYF. CDR3 DNA sequence: TGCAGTGCTATAATGGGGCGCGTCAACCAAGAGACCCAGTACTTC.

The rearrangement links TRBV6-1 to TRBJ2-1, with D perhaps TRBD1 (6 bases). The ends were cut back, 8 bases at V and 8 bases at J, with 19 bases in the middle. Germline V gives CDR1 MNHNS, CDR2 SASEGT. The length of the CDR3 is 14 residues. The CDR3 protein is CASGSLSRGHEQFF. CDR3 sequence (DNA): TGTGCCAGCGGTTCCTTGTCCAGGGGCCATGAGCAGTTCTTC.

The chain employs TRBV18 and TRBJ1-6; perhaps TRBD1 as D (6 bases). The CDR3 totals 14 residues. The V and J ends lost 1 base and 7 bases respectively, with 8 bases between them. The germline CDR1 and CDR2 sequences are KGHSH and LQKENI. CDR3 loop: CASSPQGQNSPLHF. The CDR3 coding sequence is TGTGCCAGCTCACCACAAGGACAGAATTCACCCCTCCACTTT.

CDR3 DNA: TGCAGTGCTAGAGATTGGGGGACAGGGAGCTCCTACGAGCAGTACTTC. Amino acids: CSARDWGTGSSYEQYF. J is TRBJ2-5 and V is TRBV20-1, with TRBD1 matching over 9 bases. The tail of the sequence fits TRBJ2-7 better, so the J call may be wrong. Germline assignment: CDR1 DFQATT and CDR2 SNEGSKA (reference sequence). The CDR3 contains 16 residues.

The rearrangement links TRBV20-1 to TRBJ2-3; D possibly matches TRBD1 or TRBD2 (5 bases each). Trimming removed 3 bases at V and 5 bases at J, with 15 bases between. The CDR3 is 14 amino acids. CDR1 and CDR2 from the germline V gene are DFQATT and SNEGSKA (reference sequence). The CDR3 region has the DNA TGCAGTGCTAGCGGGACGACGGGGAAAGATACGCAGTATTTT. As protein: CSASGTTGKDTQYF.

CDR3 protein: CASSVTRGEQYF. The CDR3 bases are TGTGCCAGCAGCGTAACTAGGGGTGAGCAGTACTTC. The chain has TRBV9 and TRBJ2-5; D tentatively fits TRBD1 or TRBD2 (5 bases each). The CDR3 runs to 12 residues. In germline, CDR1 is SGDLS, CDR2 YYNGEE. V lost 1 base and J 11 bases, leaving 12 bases between the germline ends.

The table lists this clonotype with a few counts. The chain uses TRBV4-1 and TRBJ2-1; D assignment may be TRBD1 or TRBD2 (6 bases each). CDR3 size: 16 residues. V was shortened by 5 bases and J by 2 bases, with 16 bases between the two germline ends. The germline V gene has CDR1 MGHRA and CDR2 YSYEKL. The CDR3 protein is CASSARGDRAYNEQFF. In DNA, the CDR3 is TGCGCCAGCAGCGCAAGGGGGGACCGGGCCTACAATGAGCAGTTCTTC.